Included here is one T cell receptor (beta chain) sequence, with context. TCRdb's copy holds only in-frame clones and misses some; the assay was immunoSEQ multiplex PCR. The profile shows about 87,000 clones, about 87% of them singletons. The entry originates in a study of blood T cell repertoires in COVID-19. The CDR3 totals 16 residues. Germline values: CDR1 LGHDT, CDR2 YNNKEL (reference sequence). Germline trimming cut 1 base from V and 2 bases from J; bases unmatched to any gene: 2. This chain connects TRBV3-1 (or the pseudogene TRBV3-2) to TRBJ2-1; 10 bases map to TRBD2. The sample comprised peripheral blood. This sequence was found in a man aged 35 to 55 with acute or convalescent COVID-19. CDR3 sequence: CASSQGGLATYNEQFF. In nucleotides, the CDR3 is TGTGCCAGCAGCCAAGGGGGACTAGCGACCTACAATGAGCAGTTCTTC.